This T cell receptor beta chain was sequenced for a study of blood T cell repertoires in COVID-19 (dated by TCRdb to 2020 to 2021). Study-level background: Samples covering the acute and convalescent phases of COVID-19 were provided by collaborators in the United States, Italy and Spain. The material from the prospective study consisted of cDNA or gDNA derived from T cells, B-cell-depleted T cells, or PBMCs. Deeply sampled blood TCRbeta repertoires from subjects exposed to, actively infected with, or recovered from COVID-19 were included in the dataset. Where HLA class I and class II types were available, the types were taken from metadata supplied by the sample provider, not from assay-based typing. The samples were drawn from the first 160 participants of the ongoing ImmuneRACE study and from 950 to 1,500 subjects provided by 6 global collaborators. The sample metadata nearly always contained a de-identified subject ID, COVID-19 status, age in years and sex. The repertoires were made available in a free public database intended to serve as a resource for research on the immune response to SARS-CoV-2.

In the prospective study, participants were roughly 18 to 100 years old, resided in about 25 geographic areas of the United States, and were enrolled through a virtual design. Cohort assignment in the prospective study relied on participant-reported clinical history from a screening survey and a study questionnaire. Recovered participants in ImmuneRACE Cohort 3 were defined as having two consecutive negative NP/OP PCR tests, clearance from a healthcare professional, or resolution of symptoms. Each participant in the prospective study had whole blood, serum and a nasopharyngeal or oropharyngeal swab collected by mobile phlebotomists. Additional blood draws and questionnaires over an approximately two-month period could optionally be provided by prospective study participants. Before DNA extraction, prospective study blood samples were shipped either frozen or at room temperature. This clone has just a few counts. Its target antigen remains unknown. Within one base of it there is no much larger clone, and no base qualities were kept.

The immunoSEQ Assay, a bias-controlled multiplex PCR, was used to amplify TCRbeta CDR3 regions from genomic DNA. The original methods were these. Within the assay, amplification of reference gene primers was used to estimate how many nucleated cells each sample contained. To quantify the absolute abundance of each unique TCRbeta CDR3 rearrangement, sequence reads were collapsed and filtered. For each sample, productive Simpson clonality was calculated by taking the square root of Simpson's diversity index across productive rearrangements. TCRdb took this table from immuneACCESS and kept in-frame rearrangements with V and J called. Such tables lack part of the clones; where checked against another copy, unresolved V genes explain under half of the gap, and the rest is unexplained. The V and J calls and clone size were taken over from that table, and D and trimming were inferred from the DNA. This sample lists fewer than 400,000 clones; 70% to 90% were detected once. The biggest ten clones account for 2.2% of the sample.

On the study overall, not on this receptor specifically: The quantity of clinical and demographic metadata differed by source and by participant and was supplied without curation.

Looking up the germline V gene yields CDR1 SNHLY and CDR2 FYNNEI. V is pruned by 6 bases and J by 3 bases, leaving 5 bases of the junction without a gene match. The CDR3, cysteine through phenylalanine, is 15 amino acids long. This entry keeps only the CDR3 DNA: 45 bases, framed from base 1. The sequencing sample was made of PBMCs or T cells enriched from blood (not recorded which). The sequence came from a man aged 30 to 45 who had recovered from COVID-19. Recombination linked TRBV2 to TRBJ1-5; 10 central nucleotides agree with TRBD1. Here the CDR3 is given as CASRGDRGINQPQHF. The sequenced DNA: TGTGCCAGCAGAGGGGACAGGGGTATCAATCAGCCCCAGCATTTT.